The clone carrying this T cell receptor (beta chain) was observed a single time. The authors' processing: For nucleated cells, counts were estimated from reference gene primer amplification. Clones were sequenced by immunoSEQ multiplex PCR, and TCRdb holds only the in-frame ones, with some missing. The V and J calls and the clone size are those of that table, but D and trimming were determined from the DNA. The table shows about 220,000 clones, with 65% to 85% occurring only once. The data belong to a study of blood T cell repertoires in COVID-19. Overall study: COVID-19 samples, acute and convalescent, were from the United States, Italy and Spain. From T cells, B-cell-depleted T cells, or PBMCs came the material, which was cDNA or gDNA.

The CDR3 consists of 13 residues. Trimming at V came to 5 bases and at J to 4 bases, leaving 4 bases not matched to a gene. Germline loops: CDR1 MNHEY, CDR2 SVGAGI. The sequencing sample was made of peripheral blood. The sequence came from a woman aged 60-75 years with acute or convalescent COVID-19. The rearrangement links TRBV6-5 to TRBJ2-7; the match to TRBD1 covers 8 bases. CDR3 DNA: TGTGCCAGCAGTATCCGACAGGGGTACGAGCAGTACTTC. Residues: CASSIRQGYEQYF.